This T cell receptor (beta chain) emerged from a study of CD8 T cells in ankylosing spondylitis. Comment on this clonotype: Its antigen is unidentified.

Scientists made TCR beta libraries using quantitative 5'-RACE with molecular barcodes. TCRdb redid the calling of the 5' RACE reads with MiXCR, one entry per CDR3 protein. The table records 330,000 or so distinct CDR3 sequences, 8% of them present only once. The CDR3 covers 12 residues. The V end was cut by 7 bases, the J end by 7 bases, with 14 bases between. CDR1 and CDR2 (germline): MNHEY, SMNVEV (reference sequence). Study observations and caveats: Some motif variants had been reported before (in reactive arthritis synovial fluid and blood). Within ankylosing spondylitis blood, a TCR beta motif made up of eight or nine highly homologous variants appeared to be characteristic.

The rearrangement uses TRBV27 and TRBJ2-7; D is unclear. Specimen: blood, either unsorted or a sorted T cell fraction (not recorded which). This sequence was found in a male donor with ankylosing spondylitis. The CDR3 here is CASNKIGGEQYF. The CDR3 coding sequence is TGTGCCAGCAATAAAATAGGTGGTGAGCAGTACTTC.